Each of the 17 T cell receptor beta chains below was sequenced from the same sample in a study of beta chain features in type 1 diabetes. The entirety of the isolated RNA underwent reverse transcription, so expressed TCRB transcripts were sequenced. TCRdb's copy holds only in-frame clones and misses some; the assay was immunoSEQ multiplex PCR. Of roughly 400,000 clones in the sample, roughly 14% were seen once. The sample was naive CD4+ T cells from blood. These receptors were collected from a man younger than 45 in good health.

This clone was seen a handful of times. CDR3 sequence reads: CASSPLASGDYNEQFF. CDR3 DNA: TGTGCCAGCTCACCGTTAGCTAGCGGGGACTACAATGAGCAGTTCTTC. This chain uses TRBV18 with TRBJ2-1; 9 nucleotides line up with TRBD2. Germline V gene data show CDR1 as KGHSH and CDR2 as LQKENI. The CDR3 sequence is 16 residues long. The junction had 6 bases not matched to a gene; V was cut back by 3 bases and J by 3 bases.

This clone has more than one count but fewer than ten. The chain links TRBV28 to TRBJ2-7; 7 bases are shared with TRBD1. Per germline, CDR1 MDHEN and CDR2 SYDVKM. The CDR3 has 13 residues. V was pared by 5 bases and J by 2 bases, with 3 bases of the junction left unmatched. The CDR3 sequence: CASSTGAAYEQYV. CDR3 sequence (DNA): TGTGCCAGCAGTACAGGGGCTGCCTACGAGCAGTACGTC.

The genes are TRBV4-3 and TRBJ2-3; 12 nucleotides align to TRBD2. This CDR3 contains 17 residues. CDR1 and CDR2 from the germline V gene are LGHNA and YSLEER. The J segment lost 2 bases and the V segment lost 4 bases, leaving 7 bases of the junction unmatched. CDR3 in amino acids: CASSPASGGASTDTQYF. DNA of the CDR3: TGCGCCAGCAGCCCCGCTAGCGGGGGGGCCTCCACAGATACGCAGTATTTT.

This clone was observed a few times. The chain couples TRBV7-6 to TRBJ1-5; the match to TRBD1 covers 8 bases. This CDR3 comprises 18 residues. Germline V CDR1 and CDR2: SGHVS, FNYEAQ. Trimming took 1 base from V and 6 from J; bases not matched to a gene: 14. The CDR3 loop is CASSLDEYRGFGSQPQHF. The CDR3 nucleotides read TGTGCCAGCAGCTTAGACGAGTACAGGGGGTTTGGGAGTCAGCCCCAGCATTTT.

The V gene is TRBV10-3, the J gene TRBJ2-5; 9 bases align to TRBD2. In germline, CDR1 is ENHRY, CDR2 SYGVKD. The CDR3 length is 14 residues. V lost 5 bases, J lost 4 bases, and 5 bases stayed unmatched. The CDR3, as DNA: TGTGCCATCAGTAGACTAGCGGCGGGAGAGACCCAGTACTTC. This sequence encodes CAISRLAAGETQYF.

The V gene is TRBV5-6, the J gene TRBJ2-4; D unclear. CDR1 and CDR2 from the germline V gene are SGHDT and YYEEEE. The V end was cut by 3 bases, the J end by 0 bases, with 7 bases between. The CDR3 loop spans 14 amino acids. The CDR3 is CASSSRLAKNIQYF. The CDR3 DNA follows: TGTGCCAGCAGCTCACGGCTAGCCAAAAACATTCAGTACTTC.

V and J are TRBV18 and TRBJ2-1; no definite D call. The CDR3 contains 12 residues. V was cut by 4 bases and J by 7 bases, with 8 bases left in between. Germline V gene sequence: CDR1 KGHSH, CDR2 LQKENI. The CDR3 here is CASSRQRNEQFF. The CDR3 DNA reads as TGTGCCAGCTCACGTCAGAGGAATGAGCAGTTCTTC.

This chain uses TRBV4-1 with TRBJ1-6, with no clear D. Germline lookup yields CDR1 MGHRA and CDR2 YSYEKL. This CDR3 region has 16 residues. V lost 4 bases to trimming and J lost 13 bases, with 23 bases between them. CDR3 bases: TGCGCCAGCAGCCCGCCGGAGATCCTGGCTGGGATTCCCCTCCACTTT. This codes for CASSPPEILAGIPLHF.

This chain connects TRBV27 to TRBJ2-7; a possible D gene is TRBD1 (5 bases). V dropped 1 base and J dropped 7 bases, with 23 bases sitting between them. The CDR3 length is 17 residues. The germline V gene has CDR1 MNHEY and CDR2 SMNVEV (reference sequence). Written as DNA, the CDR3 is TGTGCCAGCAGTTTATGGGTCCCCTGGGCAGGGCCCGGGGAGCAGTACTTC. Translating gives CASSLWVPWAGPGEQYF.

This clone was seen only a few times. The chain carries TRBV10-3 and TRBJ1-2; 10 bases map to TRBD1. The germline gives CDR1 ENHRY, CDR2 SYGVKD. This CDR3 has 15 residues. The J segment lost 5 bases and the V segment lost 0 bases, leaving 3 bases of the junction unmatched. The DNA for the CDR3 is TGTGCCATCAGTGAGTCGGGACAGGGGTATTATGGCTACACCTTC. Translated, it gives CAISESGQGYYGYTF.

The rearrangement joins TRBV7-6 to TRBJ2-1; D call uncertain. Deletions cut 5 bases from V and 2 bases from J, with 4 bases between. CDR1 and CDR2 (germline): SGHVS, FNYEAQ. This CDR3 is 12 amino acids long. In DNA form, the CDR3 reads TGTGCCAGCAGCCTAACCTACAATGAGCAGTTCTTC. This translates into CASSLTYNEQFF.

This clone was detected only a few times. CDR3 DNA sequence: TGTGCCATCAGAGATACAGGGGGCAGAGAGACCCAGTACTTC. Its translation is CAIRDTGGRETQYF. This rearrangement joins TRBV10-3 to TRBJ2-5; 9 bases agree with TRBD1. V gave up 6 bases and J gave up 4 bases; unmatched junction bases: 6. Germline loops: CDR1 ENHRY, CDR2 SYGVKD. This CDR3 is 14 amino acids long.

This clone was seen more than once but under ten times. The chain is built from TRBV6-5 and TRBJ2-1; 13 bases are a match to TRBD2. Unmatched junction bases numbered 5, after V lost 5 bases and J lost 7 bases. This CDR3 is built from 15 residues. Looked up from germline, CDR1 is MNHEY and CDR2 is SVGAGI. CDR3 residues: CASSQTSGRVNEQFF. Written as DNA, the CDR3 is TGTGCCAGCAGTCAAACTAGCGGGAGGGTTAATGAGCAGTTCTTC.

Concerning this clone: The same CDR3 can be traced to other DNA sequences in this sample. The CDR3 DNA sequence: TGTGCCAGCAGCTTGGCGGGGGTCTACGAGCAGTACGTC. Amino acids: CASSLAGVYEQYV. The J gene is TRBJ2-7, the V gene TRBV5-4; possibly TRBD2 for D (6 bases). Germline V gene sequence: CDR1 SGHNT, CDR2 YYREEE (reference sequence). V was trimmed by 0 bases and J by 3 bases, leaving 7 bases between them. The CDR3 has 13 amino acids.

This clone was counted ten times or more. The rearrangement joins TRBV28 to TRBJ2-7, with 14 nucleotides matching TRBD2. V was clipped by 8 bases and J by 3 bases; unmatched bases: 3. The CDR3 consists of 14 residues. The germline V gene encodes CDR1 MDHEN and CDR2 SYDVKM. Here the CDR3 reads CASRLAGGNYEQYV. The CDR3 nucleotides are TGTGCCAGCCGACTAGCGGGAGGGAACTACGAGCAGTACGTC.

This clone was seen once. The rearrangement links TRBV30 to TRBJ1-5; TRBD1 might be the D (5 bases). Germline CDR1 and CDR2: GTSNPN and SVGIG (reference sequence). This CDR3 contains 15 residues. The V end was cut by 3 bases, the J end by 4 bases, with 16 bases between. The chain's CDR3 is CAWSQGLIGNQPQHF. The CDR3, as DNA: TGTGCCTGGAGCCAGGGCCTAATAGGGAATCAGCCCCAGCATTTT.

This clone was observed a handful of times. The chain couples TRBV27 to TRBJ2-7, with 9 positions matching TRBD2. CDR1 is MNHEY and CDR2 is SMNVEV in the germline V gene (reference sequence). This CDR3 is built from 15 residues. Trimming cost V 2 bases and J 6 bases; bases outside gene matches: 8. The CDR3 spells CASSLGAGGPFEQYV. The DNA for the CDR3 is TGTGCCAGCAGTTTAGGGGCGGGAGGGCCCTTCGAGCAGTACGTC.